These 11 T cell receptor beta chains share one sample of origin, sequenced in a study of T cell changes during pregnancy in multiple sclerosis. Assay: immunoSEQ multiplex PCR; the TCRdb copy retains only in-frame clones and omits some. The sample has over 45,000 clones; 85% to 90% are singletons. This sample comprised CD4+ T cells from peripheral blood mononuclear cells, obtained in the first trimester of pregnancy. These receptors were taken from a female donor with multiple sclerosis, enrolled in a pregnancy study.

The V call is TRBV7-2, the J call TRBJ1-1; 8 bases match TRBD1. The V gene's germline CDR1 is SGHTA and CDR2 FQGNSA. The CDR3 consists of 14 residues. J gave up 5 bases and V 3 bases, and 5 bases lay outside the gene matches. The CDR3 region is CASSLQGARTEAFF. The CDR3 DNA reads as TGTGCCAGCAGCTTGCAGGGGGCGCGGACTGAAGCTTTCTTT.

V gene TRBV20-1 combines with J gene TRBJ1-2, with D hard to call. This CDR3 contains 11 residues. The ends were cut back, 2 bases at V and 7 bases at J, with 8 bases in the middle. The germline V gene has CDR1 DFQATT and CDR2 SNEGSKA (reference sequence). CDR3 DNA: TGCAGTGCTAGACTAGGGAGTGGCTACACCTTC. This translates into CSARLGSGYTF.

The chain joins TRBV5-1 to TRBJ1-1; 10 positions agree with TRBD1. CDR1 SGHRS and CDR2 YFSETQ come from the germline V gene. This CDR3 spans 15 amino acids. The junction had 7 bases not matched to a gene; V was cut back by 4 bases and J by 4 bases. CDR3 sequence reads: CASSPRQGAGTEAFF. For the CDR3, the DNA is TGCGCCAGCAGCCCAAGACAGGGGGCTGGCACTGAAGCTTTCTTT.

The chain recombines TRBV7-3 with TRBJ1-3; possible D gene TRBD1, 6 bases. V lost 5 bases and J 3 bases, leaving 11 bases between the germline ends. The CDR3 loop spans 14 amino acids. Germline CDR1 reads SGHTA; CDR2 reads FQGTGA. CDR3 residues: CASSPGVVGNTIYF. The DNA for the CDR3 is TGTGCCAGCAGCCCAGGGGTGGTTGGAAACACCATATATTTT.

The V gene is TRBV7-9, the J gene TRBJ2-5, with D possibly matching TRBD1 (6 bases). Per the germline V gene, CDR1 is SEHNR and CDR2 is FQNEAQ (reference sequence). Trimming stripped 4 bases from V and 4 bases from J, with 13 bases between. CDR3 length: 14 residues. As DNA, the CDR3 is TGTGCCAGCAGCTCGCGCGAGGGGGTAGAGACCCAGTACTTC. This encodes CASSSREGVETQYF.

J is TRBJ2-2 and V is TRBV19; D remains unclear. Per germline, CDR1 LNHDA and CDR2 SQIVND (reference sequence). This CDR3 spans 14 amino acids. V was clipped by 3 bases and J by 4 bases, with 9 bases between them. CDR3 coding DNA: TGTGCCAGTAGTATTACGACACTCACCGGGGAGCTGTTTTTT. Translating it yields CASSITTLTGELFF.

The rearrangement uses TRBV27 and TRBJ1-6, with a weak D call TRBD1 (5 bases). The germline V gene encodes CDR1 MNHEY and CDR2 SMNVEV (reference sequence). This CDR3 is 18 amino acids long. V shed 5 bases and J shed 9 bases, with 26 bases lying between them. For the CDR3, the DNA is TGTGCCAGCAGTCCCCGCAAAGACAGCCCCTTTCGCGTTTCACCCCTCCACTTT. This gives the protein CASSPRKDSPFRVSPLHF.

The V call is TRBV14, the J call TRBJ1-1; D gene ambiguous. V lost 0 bases to trimming and J lost 1 base, with 3 bases between them. The CDR3 extends over 13 amino acids. Per germline, CDR1 SGHDN and CDR2 FVKESK. The CDR3 loop is CASSQDRNTEAFF. The CDR3 DNA reads TGTGCCAGCAGCCAAGACAGGAACACTGAAGCTTTCTTT.

The genes are TRBV28 and TRBJ2-3; TRBD2 matches 13 bases. Trimming took 6 bases from V and 4 from J; bases not matched to a gene: 4. CDR3 length equals 15 residues. Looked up from germline, CDR1 is MDHEN and CDR2 is SYDVKM. The CDR3 loop reads CASRRTSGRADTQYF. The CDR3 DNA follows: TGTGCCAGCAGGCGGACTAGCGGGAGAGCAGATACGCAGTATTTT.

V and J are TRBV5-1 and TRBJ2-3; 8 bases are shared with TRBD2. With 0 bases clipped from V and 5 bases from J, the junction kept 8 bases outside the gene matches. From germline, CDR1 is SGHRS and CDR2 YFSETQ. CDR3 length: 16 amino acids. The DNA for the CDR3 is TGCGCCAGCAGCTTGGGTGCGGGGGGATTCGGAGATACGCAGTATTTT. Residues: CASSLGAGGFGDTQYF.

CDR3 DNA: TGTGCCAGCAGTTACTCGCGACAGGCGAACACTGAAGCTTTCTTT. Protein product: CASSYSRQANTEAFF. The chain employs TRBV6-5 and TRBJ1-1; TRBD1 might be the D (6 bases). This CDR3 has 15 amino acids. Deletions cut 0 bases from V and 1 base from J, with 9 bases between. The germline V gene encodes CDR1 MNHEY and CDR2 SVGAGI.